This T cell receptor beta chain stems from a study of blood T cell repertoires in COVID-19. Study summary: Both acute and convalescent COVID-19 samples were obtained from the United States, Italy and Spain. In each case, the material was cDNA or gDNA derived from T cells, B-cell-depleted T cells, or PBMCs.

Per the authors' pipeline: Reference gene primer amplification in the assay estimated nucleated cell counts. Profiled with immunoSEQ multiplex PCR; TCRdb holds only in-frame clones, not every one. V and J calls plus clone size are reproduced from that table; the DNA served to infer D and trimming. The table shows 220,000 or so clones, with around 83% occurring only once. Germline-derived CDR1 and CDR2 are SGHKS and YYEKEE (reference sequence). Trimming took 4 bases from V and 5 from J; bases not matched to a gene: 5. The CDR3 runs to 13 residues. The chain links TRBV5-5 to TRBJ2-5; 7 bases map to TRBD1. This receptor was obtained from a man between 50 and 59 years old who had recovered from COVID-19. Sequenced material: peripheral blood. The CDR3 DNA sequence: TGTGCCAGCAGCCCGACAGGGTCCGAGACCCAGTACTTC. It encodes CASSPTGSETQYF.